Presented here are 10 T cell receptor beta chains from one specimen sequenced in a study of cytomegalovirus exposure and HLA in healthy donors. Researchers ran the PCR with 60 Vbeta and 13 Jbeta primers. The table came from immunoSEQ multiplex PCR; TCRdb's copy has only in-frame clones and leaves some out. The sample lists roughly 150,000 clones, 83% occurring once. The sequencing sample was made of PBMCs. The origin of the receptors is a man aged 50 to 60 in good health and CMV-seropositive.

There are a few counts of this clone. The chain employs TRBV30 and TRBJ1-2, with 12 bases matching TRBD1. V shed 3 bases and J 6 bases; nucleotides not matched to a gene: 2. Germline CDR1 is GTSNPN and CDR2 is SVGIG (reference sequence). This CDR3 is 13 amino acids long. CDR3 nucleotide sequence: TGTGCCTGGAGCGGGACAGGGGGCAATGGCTACACCTTC. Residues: CAWSGTGGNGYTF.

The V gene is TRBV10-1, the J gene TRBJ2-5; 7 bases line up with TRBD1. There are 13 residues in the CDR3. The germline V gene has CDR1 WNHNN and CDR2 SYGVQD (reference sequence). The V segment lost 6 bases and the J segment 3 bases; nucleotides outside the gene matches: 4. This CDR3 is CASSGDRKETQYF. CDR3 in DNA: TGCGCCAGCAGCGGGGACAGAAAAGAGACCCAGTACTTC.

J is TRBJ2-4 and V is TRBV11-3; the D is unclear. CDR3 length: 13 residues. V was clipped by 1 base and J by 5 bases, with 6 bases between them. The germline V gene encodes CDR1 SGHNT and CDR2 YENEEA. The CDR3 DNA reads TGTGCCAGCAGCTTAGGTCCAGAAAACATTCAGTACTTC. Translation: CASSLGPENIQYF.

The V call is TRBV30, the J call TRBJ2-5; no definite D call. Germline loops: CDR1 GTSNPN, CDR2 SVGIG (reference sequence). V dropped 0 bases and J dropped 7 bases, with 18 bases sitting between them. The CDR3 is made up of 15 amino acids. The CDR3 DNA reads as TGTGCCTGGAGTGTCCAGTTGGCAGGCGTGGGGACCCAGTACTTC. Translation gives CAWSVQLAGVGTQYF.

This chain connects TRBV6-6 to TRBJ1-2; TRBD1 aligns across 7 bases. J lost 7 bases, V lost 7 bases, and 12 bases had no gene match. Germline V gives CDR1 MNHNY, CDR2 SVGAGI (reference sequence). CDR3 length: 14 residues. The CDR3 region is CASKMDRRGGGYTF. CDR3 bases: TGTGCCAGCAAGATGGACAGGAGGGGAGGTGGCTACACCTTC.

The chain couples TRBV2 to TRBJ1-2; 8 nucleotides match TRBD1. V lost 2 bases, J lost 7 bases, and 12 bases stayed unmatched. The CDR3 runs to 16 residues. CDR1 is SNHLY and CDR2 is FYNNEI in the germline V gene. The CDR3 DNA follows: TGTGCCAGCAGTGAATTAGCCAGGACAGGGAGTCTTGGCTACACCTTC. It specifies CASSELARTGSLGYTF.

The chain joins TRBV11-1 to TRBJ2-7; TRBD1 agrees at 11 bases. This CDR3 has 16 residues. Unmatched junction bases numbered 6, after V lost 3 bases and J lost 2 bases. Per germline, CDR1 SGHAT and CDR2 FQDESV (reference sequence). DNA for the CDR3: TGTGCCAGCAGCTTTAGACGGGACAGGGGGACCTACGAGCAGTACTTC. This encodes CASSFRRDRGTYEQYF.

The CDR3 DNA sequence: TGTGCCAGCACCGATCTAACTCGTGGCTACACCTTC. Its protein is CASTDLTRGYTF. The chain employs TRBV5-5 and TRBJ1-2, with D unclear. The CDR3 is 12 amino acids. The V gene lost 6 bases and the J gene lost 7 bases, with 13 bases spanning the gap. Germline CDR1 is SGHKS and CDR2 is YYEKEE (reference sequence).

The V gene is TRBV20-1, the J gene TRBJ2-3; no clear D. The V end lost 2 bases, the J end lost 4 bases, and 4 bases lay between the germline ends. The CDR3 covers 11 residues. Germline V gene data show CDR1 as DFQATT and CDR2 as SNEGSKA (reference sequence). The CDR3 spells CSARLADTQYF. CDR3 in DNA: TGCAGTGCTAGACTAGCAGATACGCAGTATTTT.

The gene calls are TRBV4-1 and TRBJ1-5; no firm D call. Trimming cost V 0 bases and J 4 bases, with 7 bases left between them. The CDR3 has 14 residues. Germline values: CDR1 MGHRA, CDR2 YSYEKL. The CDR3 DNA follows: TGCGCCAGCAGCCAAGAAACGGGTAATCAGCCCCAGCATTTT. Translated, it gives CASSQETGNQPQHF.